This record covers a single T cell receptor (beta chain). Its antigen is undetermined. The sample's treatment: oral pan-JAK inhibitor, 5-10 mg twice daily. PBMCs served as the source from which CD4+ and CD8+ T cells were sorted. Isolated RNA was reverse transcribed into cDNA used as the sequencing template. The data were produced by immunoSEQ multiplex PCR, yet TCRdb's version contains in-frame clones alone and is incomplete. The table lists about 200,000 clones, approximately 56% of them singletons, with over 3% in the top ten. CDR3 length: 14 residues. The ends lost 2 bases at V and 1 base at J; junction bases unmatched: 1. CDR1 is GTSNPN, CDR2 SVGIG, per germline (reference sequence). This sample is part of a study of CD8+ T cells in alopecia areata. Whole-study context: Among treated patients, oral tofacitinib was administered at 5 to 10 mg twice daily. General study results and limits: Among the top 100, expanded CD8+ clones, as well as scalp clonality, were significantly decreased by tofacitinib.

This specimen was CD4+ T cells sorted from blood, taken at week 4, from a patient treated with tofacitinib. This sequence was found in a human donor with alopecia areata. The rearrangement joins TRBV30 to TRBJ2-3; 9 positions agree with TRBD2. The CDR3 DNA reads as TGTGCCTGGAGTCCTAGCGGGGGCACAGATACGCAGTATTTT. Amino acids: CAWSPSGGTDTQYF.